Shown below are 20 T cell receptor beta chains from a single sample sequenced in a study of blood T cell repertoires in COVID-19. TCRdb's copy holds only in-frame clones and misses some; the assay was immunoSEQ multiplex PCR. The sample has approximately 180,000 clones; 75% to 90% are singletons. Sequencing input: peripheral blood. The receptors shown here come from a woman aged 40 to 50 with COVID-19, enrolled during active disease.

This clone was counted between two and nine times. V gene TRBV28 combines with J gene TRBJ1-1, with 11 positions matching TRBD1. This CDR3 contains 15 residues. Germline V CDR1 and CDR2: MDHEN, SYDVKM. The V segment lost 2 bases and the J segment 7 bases; nucleotides outside the gene matches: 6. The CDR3 DNA reads as TGTGCCAGCAGTTTACCGGGACAGGGGGAAGATGAAGCTTTCTTT. This gives the protein CASSLPGQGEDEAFF.

The chain links TRBV27 to TRBJ2-5, with TRBD2 matching over 8 bases. V shed 7 bases, J shed 5 bases, and the junction held 9 bases outside the gene matches. The CDR3 is 14 residues long. Germline CDR1 is MNHEY and CDR2 is SMNVEV (reference sequence). This CDR3 reads CASKGGRFGETQYF. DNA of the CDR3: TGTGCCAGCAAGGGCGGGAGGTTTGGGGAGACCCAGTACTTC.

This clone has only a few counts. The chain combines TRBV24-1 with TRBJ1-2; tentative D call: TRBD1 (5 bases). V was clipped by 4 bases and J by 6 bases, with 11 bases between them. This CDR3 has 13 residues. Germline V gives CDR1 KGHDR, CDR2 SFDVKD. Written as DNA, the CDR3 is TGTGCCACCAGTGACCCGGTGGGGCATGGCTACACCTTC. Protein product: CATSDPVGHGYTF.

Written as DNA, the CDR3 is TGTGCCAGCTCACCCATTACAGGGGAACGTGAGCAGTACTTC. This codes for CASSPITGEREQYF. The V call is TRBV18, the J call TRBJ2-7; the match to TRBD1 covers 7 bases. Germline values: CDR1 KGHSH, CDR2 LQKENI. The CDR3 is 14 residues long. V lost 3 bases, J lost 7 bases, and 9 bases stayed unmatched.

The chain combines TRBV7-8 with TRBJ2-2; tentatively, D is TRBD2 (5 bases). The V gene lost 5 bases and the J gene lost 7 bases, with 17 bases spanning the gap. Germline CDR1 and CDR2: SGHVS and FQNEAQ. The CDR3 contains 15 residues. CDR3 DNA: TGTGCCAGCAGCCTAGGCGGAGGACTTGGCGGGGAGCTGTTTTTT. It is translated as CASSLGGGLGGELFF. Filled out from reference TRBV7-8 and TRBJ2-2, the complete variable domain reads GAGVSQSPRYKVAKRGQDVALRCDPISGHVSLFWYQQALGQGPEFLTYFQNEAQLDKSGLPSDRFFAERPEGSVSTLKIQRTQQEDSAVYLCASSLGGGLGGELFFGEGSRLTVL.

CDR3 bases: TGCGCCAGCAGCTTATATAGGGGGCTTGGCACAGATACGCAGTATTTT. Its protein product is CASSLYRGLGTDTQYF. The chain employs TRBV5-1 and TRBJ2-3; 7 positions agree with TRBD1. The CDR3 runs 16 residues. J lost 1 base, V lost 2 bases, and 7 bases had no gene match. Germline V gene lookup returns CDR1 SGHRS and CDR2 YFSETQ.

J is TRBJ2-3 and V is TRBV2; D might be TRBD2 (5 bases). CDR3 size: 15 residues. The V gene's germline CDR1 is SNHLY and CDR2 FYNNEI. V lost 9 bases and J 2 bases, leaving 18 bases between the germline ends. The CDR3 DNA reads as TGTGCCAGTCCGGCCCCCGGGGTCTACACAGATACGCAGTATTTT. This encodes CASPAPGVYTDTQYF.

The rearrangement joins TRBV6-4 to TRBJ1-2, with D tentatively TRBD1 (5 bases). The CDR3 runs 14 residues. The germline CDR1 and CDR2 sequences are MRHNA and SNTAGT. Trimming stripped 3 bases from V and 2 bases from J, with 10 bases between. The CDR3 sequence is CASSEGGLNYGYTF. CDR3 DNA: TGTGCCAGCAGTGAGGGGGGGTTGAACTATGGCTACACCTTC.

This chain links TRBV3-1 (or the pseudogene TRBV3-2) with TRBJ1-1; D call uncertain. CDR3 length equals 16 residues. V lost 0 bases to trimming and J lost 5 bases, with 16 bases between them. The germline CDR1 and CDR2 sequences are LGHDT and YNNKEL (reference sequence). The CDR3 DNA follows: TGTGCCAGCAGCCAAGATAGGAACCGGAGATTAACTGAAGCTTTCTTT. It yields the protein CASSQDRNRRLTEAFF.

This rearrangement joins TRBV23-1 to TRBJ2-7, with 7 nucleotides matching TRBD1. TRBV23-1 is an open reading frame whose function is uncertain. This CDR3 spans 16 amino acids. Unmatched junction bases numbered 14, after V lost 3 bases and J lost 6 bases. Written as DNA, the CDR3 is TGCGCCAGCAGTCATCCTATTAGACAGGGCGCGGGCGAGCAGTACTTC. This sequence encodes CASSHPIRQGAGEQYF.

The chain uses TRBV10-3 and TRBJ1-1; no clear D gene. The CDR3 is made up of 14 amino acids. CDR1 and CDR2 (germline): ENHRY, SYGVKD. V shed 2 bases and J shed 4 bases, with 11 bases lying between them. This CDR3 reads CAISEPPEPTEAFF. CDR3 DNA: TGTGCCATCAGTGAGCCCCCCGAGCCCACTGAAGCTTTCTTT.

This sequence joins TRBV28 and TRBJ1-1, with a possible D match to TRBD1 (6 bases). Trimming removed 5 bases at V and 6 bases at J, with 13 bases between. The germline V gene has CDR1 MDHEN and CDR2 SYDVKM. CDR3 size: 13 residues. CDR3 sequence (DNA): TGTGCCAGCAGTGCGACAGGCAGACCTGAAGCTTTCTTT. Amino acid sequence: CASSATGRPEAFF.

The sample holds one count of this clone. This chain connects TRBV6-6 to TRBJ1-1; 8 bases line up with TRBD1. Germline V CDR1 and CDR2: MNHNY, SVGAGI (reference sequence). This CDR3 is 15 amino acids long. V shed 4 bases, J shed 1 base, and the junction held 5 bases outside the gene matches. CDR3 sequence reads: CASSLTGAANTEAFF. In nucleotides, the CDR3 is TGTGCCAGCAGTTTGACAGGGGCGGCGAACACTGAAGCTTTCTTT.

V is TRBV28 and J is TRBJ2-1; D is uncertain. Germline CDR1 MDHEN, CDR2 SYDVKM. V lost 6 bases to trimming and J lost 6 bases, with 12 bases between them. The CDR3 length is 13 residues. This chain's CDR3 is CASRPPSSNEQFF. CDR3 sequence (DNA): TGTGCCAGCAGACCCCCAAGTAGCAATGAGCAGTTCTTC. The full variable domain, with the rest looked up from reference TRBV28 and TRBJ2-1, is DVKVTQSSRYLVKRTGEKVFLECVQDMDHENMFWYRQDPGLGLRLIYFSYDVKMKEKGDIPEGYSVSREKKERFSLILESASTNQTSMYLCASRPPSSNEQFFGPGTRLTVL.

The J gene is TRBJ2-5, the V gene TRBV7-8; perhaps TRBD1 as D (6 bases). V was pared by 3 bases and J by 5 bases, with 13 bases between. This CDR3 region has 14 residues. Germline V lookup: CDR1 SGHVS, CDR2 FQNEAQ. The DNA for the CDR3 is TGTGCCAGCAGCTTGGGACACTCCCTGGAGACCCAGTACTTC. As protein: CASSLGHSLETQYF.

This chain connects TRBV6-5 to TRBJ2-7; a possible D gene is TRBD1 (5 bases). Germline V gene lookup returns CDR1 MNHEY and CDR2 SVGAGI. The CDR3 sequence is 15 residues long. Deletions cut 11 bases from V and 0 bases from J, with 20 bases between. The CDR3 DNA follows: TGTGCCGGAACCCCGGGTAGGGGCTTCTCCTACGAGCAGTACTTC. This translates into CAGTPGRGFSYEQYF.

The genes are TRBV28 and TRBJ1-2; 7 bases are a match to TRBD1. CDR1 MDHEN and CDR2 SYDVKM come from the germline V gene. Trimming cost V 6 bases and J 8 bases; bases outside gene matches: 12. This CDR3 is 14 amino acids long. In DNA, the CDR3 is TGTGCCAGCAGACCCGGGACAGCCCGATGGGGCTACACCTTC. It is translated as CASRPGTARWGYTF.

This clone was seen a handful of times. The J gene is TRBJ1-5, the V gene TRBV2; no reliable D call. Trimming cost V 4 bases and J 5 bases, with 18 bases left between them. The CDR3 length is 16 residues. Germline V gene data show CDR1 as SNHLY and CDR2 as FYNNEI. CDR3 coding DNA: TGTGCCAGCAGTGCGCGAGGGTACAGAACGGATCAGCCCCAGCATTTT. It codes for CASSARGYRTDQPQHF.

The rearrangement links TRBV24-1 to TRBJ1-1; the match to TRBD1 covers 8 bases. The CDR3 totals 11 residues. CDR1 KGHDR and CDR2 SFDVKD come from the germline V gene. After removal of 9 bases from V and 6 bases from J, the junction contained 2 bases not matched to a gene. The CDR3 bases are TGTGCCACCGGACAGGGTTCTGAAGCTTTCTTT. This sequence encodes CATGQGSEAFF.

This clone has only a few counts. V is TRBV28 and J is TRBJ2-1; tentatively, D is TRBD1 (5 bases). Looked up from germline, CDR1 is MDHEN and CDR2 is SYDVKM. The V and J ends lost 5 bases and 9 bases respectively, with 11 bases between them. The CDR3 is 12 residues long. CDR3 bases: TGTGCCAGCAGTGTCGCTAGGGGTGAGCAGTTCTTC. It specifies CASSVARGEQFF.